The 32 T cell receptor beta chains listed next were all sequenced from one sample in a study of CD8+ T cells in alopecia areata. Indicated treatment: oral pan-JAK inhibitor, 5-10 mg twice daily. Extraction of RNA preceded its reverse transcription into cDNA, which served as the sequencing template. Using immunoSEQ multiplex PCR, the repertoire was profiled, and TCRdb retains in-frame clones only, with some absent. The sample carries fewer than 250,000 clones, approximately 60% recorded once. This specimen was CD4+ T cells sorted from blood, taken at week 4, from a patient treated with tofacitinib. Receptor source: a human donor with alopecia areata.

This clone was seen a few times. The V and J genes are TRBV5-1 and TRBJ2-1; D is possibly TRBD2 (5 bases). Trimming removed 4 bases from V and 4 bases from J, with 15 bases in between. Germline V gene data show CDR1 as SGHRS and CDR2 as YFSETQ. CDR3 size: 15 residues. This CDR3 is CASSLRRAEYNEQFF. The CDR3 DNA is TGCGCCAGCAGCCTCCGGCGGGCGGAATACAATGAGCAGTTCTTC.

This clone was counted only a few times. This rearrangement joins TRBV7-2 to TRBJ2-5; the match to TRBD2 covers 11 bases. Trimming cost V 11 bases and J 5 bases; bases outside gene matches: 10. The CDR3 consists of 14 residues. CDR1 is SGHTA, CDR2 FQGNSA, per germline. CDR3 region: CAGAGTSGRETQYF. The CDR3 DNA reads as TGTGCCGGGGCCGGGACTAGCGGTCGGGAGACCCAGTACTTC.

The gene calls are TRBV6-5 and TRBJ1-1; D perhaps matches TRBD1 (5 bases). The CDR3 is 13 residues long. Trimming removed 7 bases at V and 1 base at J, with 10 bases between. CDR1 is MNHEY, CDR2 SVGAGI, per germline. The CDR3 DNA is TGTGCCAGCATCGGACATTCGAACACTGAAGCTTTCTTT. This translates into CASIGHSNTEAFF.

The V gene is TRBV30, the J gene TRBJ1-1; 7 bases line up with TRBD1. CDR1 is GTSNPN, CDR2 SVGIG, per germline (reference sequence). There are 12 residues in the CDR3. V was clipped by 8 bases and J by 10 bases; unmatched bases: 13. CDR3 amino acids: CAREELQGRAFF. The CDR3 bases are TGTGCCCGGGAAGAGTTACAGGGGAGAGCTTTCTTT.

This clone was found a few times. The chain links TRBV9 to TRBJ1-2; D gene ambiguous. The CDR3 is 13 amino acids. Looked up from germline, CDR1 is SGDLS and CDR2 is YYNGEE. With 0 bases removed from V and 8 bases from J, the gap between germline ends came to 11 bases. The CDR3 region has the DNA TGTGCCAGCAGCGTAGATCGGAGAAGAGGCTACACCTTC. Amino acids: CASSVDRRRGYTF.

In DNA, the CDR3 is TGCAGCGTTGAGTTAGCGGGAGGAAGGGAGCAGTTCTTC. The encoded protein is CSVELAGGREQFF. The chain combines TRBV29-1 with TRBJ2-1, with 10 bases aligning to TRBD2. V lost 3 bases, J lost 10 bases, and 6 bases stayed unmatched. Per germline, CDR1 SQVTM and CDR2 ANQGSEA. This CDR3 has 13 residues.

The chain links TRBV5-1 to TRBJ2-3; the D gene is possibly TRBD2 (5 bases). Germline V lookup: CDR1 SGHRS, CDR2 YFSETQ. This CDR3 is 14 amino acids long. V lost 4 bases and J lost 2, with 11 bases in between. CDR3: CASSLEVNTDTQYF. The CDR3 region has the DNA TGCGCCAGCAGCCTGGAGGTGAACACAGATACGCAGTATTTT. Full variable domain (outside the CDR3, taken from reference TRBV5-1 and TRBJ2-3): KAGVTQTPRYLIKTRGQQVTLSCSPISGHRSVSWYQQTPGQGLQFLFEYFSETQRNKGNFPGRFSGRQFSNSRSEMNVSTLELGDSALYLCASSLEVNTDTQYFGPGTRLTVL.

This rearrangement joins TRBV7-2 to TRBJ2-3; D unclear. CDR3 size: 16 residues. Trimming stripped 1 base from V and 0 bases from J, with 11 bases between. CDR1 is SGHTA and CDR2 is FQGNSA in the germline V gene. CDR3 sequence reads: CASSLEYALSTDTQYF. The CDR3 bases are TGTGCCAGCAGCTTAGAATACGCCCTGAGCACAGATACGCAGTATTTT.

The chain is built from TRBV29-1 and TRBJ2-3; TRBD2 matches 9 bases. CDR1 and CDR2 (germline): SQVTM, ANQGSEA. V gave up 4 bases and J gave up 3 bases; unmatched junction bases: 8. The CDR3 loop spans 15 amino acids. CDR3 region: CSVVRAGGWTDTQYF. The CDR3 DNA is TGCAGCGTTGTACGAGCGGGAGGATGGACAGATACGCAGTATTTT.

This chain joins TRBV7-2 and TRBJ2-7, with 10 bases fitting TRBD2. V lost 5 bases, J lost 4 bases, and 5 bases stayed unmatched. The CDR3 runs to 14 residues. Germline CDR1 and CDR2: SGHTA and FQGNSA. CDR3 residues: CASSPGTSEYEQYF. The CDR3 DNA follows: TGTGCCAGCAGCCCGGGGACTAGCGAATACGAGCAGTACTTC. Supplemented by reference TRBV7-2 and TRBJ2-7, the full variable domain reads GAGVSQSPSNKVTEKGKDVELRCDPISGHTALYWYRQSLGQGLEFLIYFQGNSAPDKSGLPSDRFSAERTGGSVSTLTIQRTQQEDSAVYLCASSPGTSEYEQYFGPGTRLTVT.

The chain carries TRBV15 and TRBJ2-5; D ambiguous. From germline, CDR1 is LNHNV and CDR2 YYDKDF (reference sequence). The CDR3 consists of 15 residues. The V and J ends lost 1 base and 2 bases respectively, with 11 bases between them. CDR3 sequence reads: CATSRGQEIQETQYF. The CDR3 DNA is TGTGCCACCAGCAGAGGCCAGGAGATACAAGAGACCCAGTACTTC.

The chain joins TRBV6-5 to TRBJ2-6; the D is unclear. The germline gives CDR1 MNHEY, CDR2 SVGAGI. The germline V and J ends were trimmed by 0 bases and 0 bases, with 6 bases remaining between them. The CDR3 has 16 amino acids. CDR3 amino acids: CASSYSENSGANVLTF. Here the CDR3 DNA reads TGTGCCAGCAGTTACTCGGAGAACTCTGGGGCCAACGTCCTGACTTTC.

This clone is a singleton in its sample. V and J are TRBV29-1 and TRBJ2-5; D remains unclear. The J call could be wrong; TRBJ2-7 is a better fit for the DNA end. The CDR3 length is 14 residues. Per the germline V gene, CDR1 is SQVTM and CDR2 is ANQGSEA. The CDR3: CSVATTSSSYEQYF. In nucleotides, the CDR3 is TGCAGCGTTGCTACCACCTCTAGCTCCTACGAGCAGTACTTC.

This clone has only a few counts. The chain is built from TRBV25-1 and TRBJ2-1, with TRBD1 matching over 10 bases. Trimming at V came to 3 bases and at J to 16 bases, leaving 6 bases not matched to a gene. Germline V CDR1 and CDR2: MGHDK, SYGVNS. CDR3 length equals 12 residues. The CDR3 is CASSDPGTGAFF. The CDR3 nucleotides are TGTGCCAGCAGTGATCCCGGGACAGGGGCCTTCTTC.

This chain joins TRBV29-1 and TRBJ2-7, with a weak D call TRBD2 (5 bases). CDR1 and CDR2 from the germline V gene are SQVTM and ANQGSEA. The CDR3 has 12 residues. The V and J ends lost 4 bases and 3 bases respectively, with 10 bases between them. The CDR3 loop is CSVGGLNYEQYF. In DNA form, the CDR3 reads TGCAGCGTTGGTGGACTCAACTACGAGCAGTACTTC.

The chain employs TRBV6-5 and TRBJ2-5, with D possibly TRBD2 on 9 matching bases. Per germline, CDR1 MNHEY and CDR2 SVGAGI. This CDR3 spans 15 amino acids. The V gene lost 7 bases and the J gene lost 4 bases, with 19 bases spanning the gap. CDR3 sequence: CASTGGGRAGETQYF. The CDR3 nucleotides read TGTGCCAGCACAGGGGGCGGGAGGGCCGGAGAGACCCAGTACTTC.

This clone appeared a single time. J is TRBJ1-1 and V is TRBV29-1; the D gene is possibly TRBD1 (6 bases). V was clipped by 4 bases and J by 11 bases, with 14 bases between them. This CDR3 comprises 11 residues. From germline, CDR1 is SQVTM and CDR2 ANQGSEA. CDR3 sequence reads: CSVVLQGSAFF. CDR3 coding DNA: TGCAGCGTTGTCCTACAGGGTTCGGCTTTCTTT.

The V gene is TRBV30, the J gene TRBJ2-5, with D possibly being TRBD1 or TRBD2 (6 bases each). The germline V gene has CDR1 GTSNPN and CDR2 SVGIG (reference sequence). Deletions cut 1 base from V and 5 bases from J, with 26 bases between. The CDR3 sequence is 18 residues long. The CDR3 nucleotides are TGTGCCTGGAGTGCCCCTACAGGGAAATCACTAGCTAGGGAGACCCAGTACTTC. It specifies CAWSAPTGKSLARETQYF.

The rearrangement uses TRBV4-1 and TRBJ2-5; TRBD2 agrees at 7 bases. V dropped 0 bases and J dropped 2; count of bases not matched to a gene: 9. The germline gives CDR1 MGHRA, CDR2 YSYEKL. This CDR3 comprises 17 residues. Here the CDR3 reads CASSQESRLADQETQYF. The CDR3 nucleotides are TGCGCCAGCAGCCAAGAATCAAGGCTAGCGGATCAAGAGACCCAGTACTTC.

The chain employs TRBV6-5 and TRBJ2-5; perhaps TRBD1 as D (5 bases). V was cut by 6 bases and J by 7 bases, with 15 bases left in between. The CDR3 spans 13 residues. Germline V gene data show CDR1 as MNHEY and CDR2 as SVGAGI. DNA of the CDR3: TGTGCCAGCAGGACTGCGAACACAGGGACCCAGTACTTC. This gives the protein CASRTANTGTQYF.

This clone was recorded only once. The rearrangement uses TRBV19 and TRBJ2-7, with D tentatively TRBD2 (6 bases). V shed 0 bases and J shed 5 bases, with 17 bases lying between them. This CDR3 has 16 residues. CDR1 and CDR2 (germline): LNHDA, SQIVND (reference sequence). This CDR3 reads CASSIEAGSGPNEQYF. The CDR3 coding sequence is TGTGCCAGTAGTATAGAAGCGGGTTCTGGGCCCAACGAGCAGTACTTC.

CDR3 loop: CASSRSGQNLYGYTF. CDR3 nucleotides: TGTGCCAGCAGCCGATCGGGACAGAACTTATATGGCTACACCTTC. This chain links TRBV11-2 with TRBJ1-2; 7 bases align to TRBD1. This CDR3 comprises 15 residues. Germline V CDR1 and CDR2: SGHAT, FQNNGV. Unmatched junction bases numbered 11, after V lost 5 bases and J lost 5 bases. Variable domain in full (rest from reference TRBV11-2 and TRBJ1-2): EAGVAQSPRYKIIEKRQSVAFWCNPISGHATLYWYQQILGQGPKLLIQFQNNGVVDDSQLPKDRFSAERLKGVDSTLKIQPAKLEDSAVYLCASSRSGQNLYGYTFGSGTRLTVV.

The chain is built from TRBV30 and TRBJ1-2, with D perhaps matching TRBD1 (6 bases). CDR3 size: 13 residues. Trimming removed 3 bases from V and 7 bases from J, with 15 bases in between. Germline V gives CDR1 GTSNPN, CDR2 SVGIG (reference sequence). The CDR3 protein is CAWRATTGSGYTF. Written as DNA, the CDR3 is TGTGCCTGGAGGGCAACCACAGGGAGTGGCTACACCTTC.

V usage is TRBV6-5 and J usage is TRBJ2-1; perhaps D is TRBD1 or TRBD2 (6 bases each). The germline CDR1 and CDR2 sequences are MNHEY and SVGAGI. This CDR3 has 15 residues. V was cut by 6 bases and J by 7 bases, with 19 bases left in between. This CDR3 is CASSLQGGVRNEQFF. CDR3 nucleotide sequence: TGTGCCAGCAGCCTACAGGGAGGTGTGAGAAATGAGCAGTTCTTC.

The chain combines TRBV6-6 with TRBJ1-2, with TRBD1 identical over 7 bases. V shed 10 bases and J 4 bases; nucleotides not matched to a gene: 6. The germline gives CDR1 MNHNY, CDR2 SVGAGI (reference sequence). The CDR3 has 12 amino acids. CDR3 region: CATYDRAYGYTF. CDR3 coding DNA: TGTGCCACCTACGACAGGGCCTATGGCTACACCTTC.

This clone was seen a few times. The chain is built from TRBV28 and TRBJ2-7, with 7 bases lining up with TRBD1. Germline V gene sequence: CDR1 MDHEN, CDR2 SYDVKM. The CDR3 is 15 amino acids. V was clipped by 8 bases and J by 5 bases; unmatched bases: 15. CDR3 nucleotide sequence: TGTGCCAGCCCACCCCGGGACAGCGACGTCCACGAGCAGTACTTC. It is translated as CASPPRDSDVHEQYF. Full variable domain (outside the CDR3, taken from reference TRBV28 and TRBJ2-7): DVKVTQSSRYLVKRTGEKVFLECVQDMDHENMFWYRQDPGLGLRLIYFSYDVKMKEKGDIPEGYSVSREKKERFSLILESASTNQTSMYLCASPPRDSDVHEQYFGPGTRLTVT.

The V call is TRBV6-6, the J call TRBJ2-7; 8 positions agree with TRBD2. After removal of 2 bases from V and 1 base from J, the junction contained 4 bases not matched to a gene. The length of the CDR3 is 15 residues. CDR1 and CDR2 from the germline V gene are MNHNY and SVGAGI (reference sequence). CDR3 bases: TGTGCCAGCAGTTACGGAGTAGCGGGGTCCTACGAGCAGTACTTC. Protein sequence: CASSYGVAGSYEQYF.

The V and J genes are TRBV2 and TRBJ2-2; D is undetermined. The V end was cut by 1 base, the J end by 5 bases, with 8 bases between. This CDR3 spans 14 amino acids. Germline-derived CDR1 and CDR2 are SNHLY and FYNNEI. The CDR3 DNA follows: TGTGCCAGCAGTGAAGTGCAGACGACCGGGGAGCTGTTTTTT. It is translated as CASSEVQTTGELFF. Together with reference TRBV2 and TRBJ2-2, the CDR3 gives the full variable domain: EPEVTQTPSHQVTQMGQEVILRCVPISNHLYFYWYRQILGQKVEFLVSFYNNEISEKSEIFDDQFSVERPDGSNFTLKIRSTKLEDSAMYFCASSEVQTTGELFFGEGSRLTVL.

This rearrangement joins TRBV7-9 to TRBJ2-6; 7 bases are shared with TRBD1. Germline CDR1 is SEHNR and CDR2 is FQNEAQ (reference sequence). Trimming took 3 bases from V and 0 from J; bases not matched to a gene: 5. CDR3 length: 17 amino acids. CDR3 residues: CASSFGDRVSGANVLTF. CDR3 coding DNA: TGTGCCAGCAGCTTTGGAGACAGGGTCTCTGGGGCCAACGTCCTGACTTTC.

This clone was found a few times. The J gene is TRBJ1-5, the V gene TRBV7-2, with D unresolved. This CDR3 region has 13 residues. Trimming stripped 0 bases from V and 7 bases from J, with 7 bases between. Germline CDR1 reads SGHTA; CDR2 reads FQGNSA. The CDR3 DNA is TGTGCCAGCAGCTTAGCGGACGGACAGCCCCAGCATTTT. Translation gives CASSLADGQPQHF.

This sequence joins TRBV7-8 and TRBJ2-5, with 7 bases fitting TRBD2. The J segment lost 2 bases and the V segment lost 10 bases, leaving 10 bases of the junction unmatched. The CDR3 contains 14 residues. Germline V CDR1 and CDR2: SGHVS, FQNEAQ. In DNA, the CDR3 is TGTGCCACCCTACGAACTAGCGCGCAAGAGACCCAGTACTTC. This codes for CATLRTSAQETQYF.

The rearrangement joins TRBV28 to TRBJ2-7; 7 bases are shared with TRBD2. Losses at the gene ends were 6 bases for V and 4 bases for J; bases not matched to a gene: 9. CDR3 length equals 14 residues. Per the germline V gene, CDR1 is MDHEN and CDR2 is SYDVKM. The CDR3 nucleotides are TGTGCCAGCAGCGGGGGAGGGAGTCAGTACGAGCAGTACTTC. Amino acid sequence: CASSGGGSQYEQYF.